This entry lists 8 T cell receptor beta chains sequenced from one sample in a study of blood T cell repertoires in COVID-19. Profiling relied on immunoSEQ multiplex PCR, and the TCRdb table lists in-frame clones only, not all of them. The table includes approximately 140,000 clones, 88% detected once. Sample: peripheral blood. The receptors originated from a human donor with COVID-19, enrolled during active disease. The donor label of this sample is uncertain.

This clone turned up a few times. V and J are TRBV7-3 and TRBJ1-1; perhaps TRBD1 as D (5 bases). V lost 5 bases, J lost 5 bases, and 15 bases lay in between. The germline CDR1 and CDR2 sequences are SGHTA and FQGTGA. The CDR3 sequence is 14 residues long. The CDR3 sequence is CASSEGGAGTEAFF. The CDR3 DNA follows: TGTGCCAGCAGCGAAGGCGGGGCGGGAACTGAAGCTTTCTTT.

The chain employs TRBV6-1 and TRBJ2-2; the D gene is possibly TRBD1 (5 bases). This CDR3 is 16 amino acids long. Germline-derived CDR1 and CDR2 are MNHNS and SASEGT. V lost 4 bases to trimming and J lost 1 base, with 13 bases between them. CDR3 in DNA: TGTGCCAGCAGTGTTACACAGGTCTTGAACACCGGGGAGCTGTTTTTT. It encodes CASSVTQVLNTGELFF.

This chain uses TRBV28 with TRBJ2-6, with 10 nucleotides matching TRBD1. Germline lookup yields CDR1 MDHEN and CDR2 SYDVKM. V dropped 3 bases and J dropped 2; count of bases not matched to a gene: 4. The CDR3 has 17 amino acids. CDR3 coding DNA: TGTGCCAGCAGTTTTGGGGACAGGGGACCTGGGGCCAACGTCCTGACTTTC. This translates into CASSFGDRGPGANVLTF.

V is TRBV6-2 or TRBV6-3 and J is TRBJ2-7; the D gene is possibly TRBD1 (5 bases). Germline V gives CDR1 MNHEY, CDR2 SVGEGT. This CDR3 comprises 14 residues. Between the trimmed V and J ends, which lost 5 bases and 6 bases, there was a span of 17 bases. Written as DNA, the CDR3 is TGTGCCAGCAGTCCCCCAAGACAGTCCGCCGAGCAGTACTTC. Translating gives CASSPPRQSAEQYF.

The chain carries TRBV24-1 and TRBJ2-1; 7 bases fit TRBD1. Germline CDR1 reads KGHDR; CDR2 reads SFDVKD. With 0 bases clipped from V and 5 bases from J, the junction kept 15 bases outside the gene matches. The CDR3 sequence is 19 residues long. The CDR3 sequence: CATSDLIPGTAESDNEQFF. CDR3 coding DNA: TGTGCCACCAGTGATTTGATCCCCGGGACAGCAGAATCCGACAATGAGCAGTTCTTC.

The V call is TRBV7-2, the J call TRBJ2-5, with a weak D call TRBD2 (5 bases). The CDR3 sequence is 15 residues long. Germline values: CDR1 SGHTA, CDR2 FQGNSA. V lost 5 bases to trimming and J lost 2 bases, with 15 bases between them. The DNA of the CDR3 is TGTGCCAGCAGCCTAGGAGGTGGTCGACAAGAGACCCAGTACTTC. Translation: CASSLGGGRQETQYF.

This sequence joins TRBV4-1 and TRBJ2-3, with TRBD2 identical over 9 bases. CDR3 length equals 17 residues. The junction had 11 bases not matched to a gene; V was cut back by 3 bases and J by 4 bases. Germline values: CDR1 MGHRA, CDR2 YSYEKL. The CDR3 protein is CASSQTRREGRADTQYF. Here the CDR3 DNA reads TGCGCCAGCAGCCAGACTAGGCGGGAGGGCCGCGCAGATACGCAGTATTTT.

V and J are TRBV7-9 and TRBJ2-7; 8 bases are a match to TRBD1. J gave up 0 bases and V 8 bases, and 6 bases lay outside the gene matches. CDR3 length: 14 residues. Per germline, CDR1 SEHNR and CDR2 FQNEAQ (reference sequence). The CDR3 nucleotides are TGTGCCAGCTCCGCGGGACAGGCCTCCTACGAGCAGTACTTC. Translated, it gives CASSAGQASYEQYF.